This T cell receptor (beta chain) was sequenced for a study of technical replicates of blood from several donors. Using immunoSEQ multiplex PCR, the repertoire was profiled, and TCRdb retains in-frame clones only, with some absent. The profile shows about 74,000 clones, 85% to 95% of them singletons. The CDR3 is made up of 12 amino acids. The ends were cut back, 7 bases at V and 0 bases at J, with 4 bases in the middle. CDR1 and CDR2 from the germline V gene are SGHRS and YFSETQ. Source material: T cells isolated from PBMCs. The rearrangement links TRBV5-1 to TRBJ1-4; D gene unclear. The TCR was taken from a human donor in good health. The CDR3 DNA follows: TGCGCCAGCCTCTCAACTAATGAAAAACTGTTTTTT. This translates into CASLSTNEKLFF.